A single sample is the source of the 32 T cell receptor beta chains below, sequenced in a study of CD8+CD57+ T cells in acquired aplastic anemia. Those patients picked for sequencing had displayed CD8+CD57+ cell expansion on flow cytometry. Using genomic DNA as the template, TCR beta VDJ and CDR3 profiling was carried out. A single record per CDR3 protein comes from TCRdb applying MiXCR to the reads. Of 160,000 or so distinct CDR3 sequences detected, roughly two thirds appear once; the ten largest clones hold more than 35%. The specimen was sorted CD4+, CD8+, or CD8+CD57+ T cells (not recorded which) from PBMCs. The source is a human donor with aplastic anemia.

A few counts support this clonotype. The rearrangement links TRBV7-6 to TRBJ2-1; 16 positions match TRBD2. V gave up 5 bases and J gave up 15 bases; unmatched junction bases: 10. The germline V gene encodes CDR1 SGHVS and CDR2 FNYEAQ. This CDR3 is built from 15 residues. This chain's CDR3 is CASSPTGLAGGQPFF. CDR3 sequence (DNA): TGTGCCAGCAGCCCCACGGGACTAGCGGGGGGGCAGCCGTTCTTC.

This clonotype was recorded once. This chain connects TRBV7-6 to TRBJ2-1; TRBD2 matches at 13 bases. V shed 4 bases, J shed 5 bases, and the junction held 5 bases outside the gene matches. Looked up from germline, CDR1 is SGHVS and CDR2 is FNYEAQ. The CDR3 spans 16 residues. The CDR3 is CASSSRLAGGHNEQFF. CDR3 nucleotides: TGTGCCAGCAGCTCGAGACTAGCGGGAGGCCACAATGAGCAGTTCTTC. Supplemented by reference TRBV7-6 and TRBJ2-1, the full variable domain reads GAGVSQSPRYKVTKRGQDVALRCDPISGHVSLYWYRQALGQGPEFLTYFNYEAQQDKSGLPNDRFSAERPEGSISTLTIQRTEQRDSAMYRCASSSRLAGGHNEQFFGPGTRLTVL.

This clonotype appeared a few times. V usage is TRBV7-8 and J usage is TRBJ2-5, with D perhaps TRBD1 or TRBD2 (6 bases each). Trimming shortened V by 0 bases and J by 5 bases, and 7 bases separated the two germline ends. CDR1 and CDR2 from the germline V gene are SGHVS and FQNEAQ. The CDR3 extends over 13 amino acids. CDR3 nucleotides: TGTGCCAGCAGCTTAGCAGGGGGGGAGACCCAGTACTTC. This gives the protein CASSLAGGETQYF.

This chain connects TRBV20-1 to TRBJ1-1; D is possibly TRBD1 (6 bases). V was clipped by 1 base and J by 3 bases, with 15 bases between them. This CDR3 region has 15 residues. The germline gives CDR1 DFQATT, CDR2 SNEGSKA (reference sequence). The CDR3 coding sequence is TGCAGTGCTAGAGTTAGGGTAGGGGGGGACACTGAAGCTTTCTTT. Residues: CSARVRVGGDTEAFF.

The sample holds many counts of this clonotype. The rearrangement joins TRBV20-1 to TRBJ1-1, with TRBD1 identical over 7 bases. This CDR3 comprises 13 residues. Germline V gene sequence: CDR1 DFQATT, CDR2 SNEGSKA (reference sequence). Trimming took 1 base from V and 3 from J; bases not matched to a gene: 2. CDR3 sequence reads: CSARGTGDTEAFF. The CDR3 bases are TGCAGTGCTAGAGGGACAGGTGACACTGAAGCTTTCTTT.

This clonotype was seen only once. The chain has TRBV2 and TRBJ2-3; weak D call: TRBD1 (5 bases). The germline gives CDR1 SNHLY, CDR2 FYNNEI. The V end lost 3 bases, the J end lost 9 bases, and 13 bases lay between the germline ends. The CDR3 runs to 13 residues. The CDR3 DNA reads TGTGCCAGCAGTGACCTAGGGGTTGGGACGCAGTATTTT. Residues: CASSDLGVGTQYF.

Here the CDR3 DNA reads TGCGCCAGCAGCATGGCTAGCGACCGCACAGATACGCAGTATTTT. Residues: CASSMASDRTDTQYF. The chain has TRBV5-1 and TRBJ2-3; maybe TRBD2 (6 bases). Germline V gives CDR1 SGHRS, CDR2 YFSETQ. The CDR3 consists of 15 residues. Trimming pared 4 bases from V and 1 base from J, leaving 13 bases between.

This clonotype was detected once. J is TRBJ2-7 and V is TRBV2; D is undetermined. The CDR3 length is 13 residues. V was pared by 7 bases and J by 3 bases, with 13 bases between. Germline-derived CDR1 and CDR2 are SNHLY and FYNNEI. The CDR3 region is CASKESVGYEQYF. The CDR3 DNA reads TGTGCCAGCAAGGAGAGTGTGGGCTACGAGCAGTACTTC.

The gene calls are TRBV20-1 and TRBJ2-1; 12 bases line up with TRBD2. Trimming at V came to 3 bases and at J to 12 bases, leaving 9 bases not matched to a gene. The germline CDR1 and CDR2 sequences are DFQATT and SNEGSKA (reference sequence). This CDR3 comprises 14 residues. CDR3 sequence reads: CSARPSGGALPQFF. Here the CDR3 DNA reads TGCAGTGCTAGGCCTAGCGGGGGGGCCCTGCCGCAGTTCTTC.

With respect to this clonotype: Its ends do not fully match the called genes, so a read error is possible. The chain couples TRBV10-3 to TRBJ2-5; 11 nucleotides agree with TRBD1. Germline V gene data show CDR1 as ENHRY and CDR2 as SYGVKD. The CDR3 has 15 residues. CDR3 region: CASSEGTGGLETQYF. CDR3 nucleotides: TGTGCCAGCAGTGAAGGGACAGGGGGGTTGGAGACCCAGTACTTC.

By proportion, this clonotype is medium-sized. This chain links TRBV6-1 with TRBJ2-6; D gene uncertain. The CDR3 runs 15 residues. Germline V CDR1 and CDR2: MNHNS, SASEGT. V lost 1 base and J 0 bases, leaving 4 bases between the germline ends. CDR3 loop: CASSEEGSGANVLTF. CDR3 in DNA: TGTGCCAGCAGTGAAGAGGGCTCTGGGGCCAACGTCCTGACTTTC.

This sequence joins TRBV2 and TRBJ1-2; weak D call: TRBD1 (5 bases). Germline-derived CDR1 and CDR2 are SNHLY and FYNNEI. The CDR3 sequence is 13 residues long. V was cut by 6 bases and J by 5 bases, with 13 bases left in between. The CDR3 is CASRGVLRYGYTF. DNA of the CDR3: TGTGCCAGCAGAGGGGTCCTTCGGTATGGCTACACCTTC.

This chain uses TRBV20-1 with TRBJ2-5; D remains ambiguous. This CDR3 comprises 13 residues. Germline CDR1 reads DFQATT; CDR2 reads SNEGSKA (reference sequence). Trimming removed 0 bases from V and 5 bases from J, with 10 bases in between. This CDR3 is CSARDRRSETQYF. The CDR3 bases are TGCAGTGCTAGAGATAGGAGATCGGAGACCCAGTACTTC.

About this clonotype: One junction end does not reproduce the germline sequence, and a read error may be involved. The gene calls are TRBV2 and TRBJ1-3, with D possibly matching TRBD1 (5 bases). The CDR3 sequence is 15 residues long. Germline-derived CDR1 and CDR2 are SNHLY and FYNNEI. As DNA, the CDR3 is TGTGCCAGCGGGGGGAACAGTTTATCTGGAAACACCATATGTTTT. Protein: CASGGNSLSGNTICF. Variable domain in full (rest from reference TRBV2 and TRBJ1-3): EPEVTQTPSHQVTQMGQEVILRCVPISNHLYFYWYRQILGQKVEFLVSFYNNEISEKSEIFDDQFSVERPDGSNFTLKIRSTKLEDSAMYFCASGGNSLSGNTICFGEGSWLTVV.

This clonotype showed up just a few times. The V gene is TRBV5-6, the J gene TRBJ1-1; no definite D call. This CDR3 is 14 amino acids long. Trimming took 0 bases from V and 4 from J, leaving 10 bases between them. Germline-derived CDR1 and CDR2 are SGHDT and YYEEEE. This chain's CDR3 is CASSLVGGGTEAFF. The CDR3 DNA reads as TGTGCCAGCAGCTTGGTGGGAGGCGGCACTGAAGCTTTCTTT.

The rearrangement joins TRBV4-2 to TRBJ1-6; no firm D call. The V gene's germline CDR1 is LGHNA and CDR2 YNFKEQ. This CDR3 contains 10 residues. Trimming took 4 bases from V and 12 from J, leaving 4 bases between them. The CDR3 here is CASSPLPLHF. DNA of the CDR3: TGTGCCAGCAGCCCTCTACCCCTCCACTTT.

A word on this clonotype: The final CDR3 position lacks the conserved phenylalanine or tryptophan, pointing to a likely read error. No DNA is shown, since the ends of the CDR3 on it are uncertain; the CDR3 is the one TCRdb lists. The chain has TRBV9 and TRBJ1-1; TRBD1 is the table's D call, not checked against the DNA. The CDR3 extends over 8 residues, inclusive of both ends. The germline V gene has CDR1 SGDLS and CDR2 YYNGEE. The CDR3 here is CASSVEGA.

The chain employs TRBV5-8 and TRBJ2-1; 12 bases are shared with TRBD2. The germline V gene encodes CDR1 SGHTS and CDR2 YDEGEE. V lost 4 bases to trimming and J lost 3 bases; unmatched junction nucleotides: 8. This CDR3 comprises 17 residues. In DNA, the CDR3 is TGTGCCAGCAGCCCTTCTACGACTAGCGGGGGCTACAATGAGCAGTTCTTC. Amino acids: CASSPSTTSGGYNEQFF.

This sequence joins TRBV29-1 and TRBJ2-7, with TRBD1 matching 7 bases. From germline, CDR1 is SQVTM and CDR2 ANQGSEA. The CDR3 has 11 residues. Losses at the gene ends were 5 bases for V and 5 bases for J; bases not matched to a gene: 3. CDR3 sequence (DNA): TGCAGCGTTAGACAGGGCCACGAGCAGTACTTC. Protein product: CSVRQGHEQYF.

The J gene is TRBJ1-1, the V gene TRBV6-5; D is uncertain. The V end lost 5 bases, the J end lost 2 bases, and 9 bases lay between the germline ends. The CDR3 sequence is 13 residues long. Germline assignment: CDR1 MNHEY and CDR2 SVGAGI. The CDR3 DNA is TGTGCCAGCAGTACCTCTCACAACACTGAAGCTTTCTTT. Its translation: CASSTSHNTEAFF.

This clonotype has ten or more counts. The gene calls are TRBV25-1 and TRBJ2-1, with D possibly being TRBD1 (5 bases). V shed 2 bases and J shed 7 bases, with 9 bases lying between them. This CDR3 has 13 amino acids. Germline V lookup: CDR1 MGHDK, CDR2 SYGVNS. The DNA for the CDR3 is TGTGCCAGCAGTGAAAGGGGAAGGAATGAGCAGTTCTTC. Translation gives CASSERGRNEQFF.

This chain joins TRBV20-1 and TRBJ1-4, with no clear D. The CDR3 totals 12 residues. V was shortened by 1 base and J by 8 bases, with 8 bases between the two germline ends. Looked up from germline, CDR1 is DFQATT and CDR2 is SNEGSKA (reference sequence). CDR3 coding DNA: TGCAGTGCTAGAGGGCCGGGGGAAAAACTGTTTTTT. Protein product: CSARGPGEKLFF.

V gene TRBV7-8 combines with J gene TRBJ2-1; D may match TRBD1 or TRBD2 (5 bases each). Germline V gene sequence: CDR1 SGHVS, CDR2 FQNEAQ. CDR3 length equals 14 residues. The germline V and J ends were trimmed by 7 bases and 9 bases, with 19 bases remaining between them. CDR3 in amino acids: CASTAGTTLGEQFF. The CDR3 nucleotides read TGTGCCAGCACCGCAGGGACCACCCTTGGTGAGCAGTTCTTC.

The rearrangement links TRBV5-5 to TRBJ1-1; D is unclear. CDR3 length: 14 amino acids. V dropped 4 bases and J dropped 3 bases, with 13 bases sitting between them. CDR1 and CDR2 from the germline V gene are SGHKS and YYEKEE (reference sequence). The CDR3 bases are TGTGCCAGCAGCGCCAACCGAAGGTACACTGAAGCTTTCTTT. Residues: CASSANRRYTEAFF.

This clonotype came up a few times. J is TRBJ1-1 and V is TRBV7-2; unclear D gene. Trimming pared 2 bases from V and 2 bases from J, leaving 6 bases between. Looked up from germline, CDR1 is SGHTA and CDR2 is FQGNSA. The CDR3 contains 13 residues. The CDR3 loop reads CASSLIRNTEAFF. The CDR3 DNA sequence: TGTGCCAGCAGCTTAATCAGAAACACTGAAGCTTTCTTT.

This chain links TRBV10-3 with TRBJ2-5; D remains unclear. V lost 4 bases and J lost 7, with 13 bases in between. CDR1 is ENHRY, CDR2 SYGVKD, per germline. CDR3 length: 13 amino acids. As DNA, the CDR3 is TGTGCCATCAGTGGAACAGCCGTGGGGACCCAGTACTTC. Its protein product is CAISGTAVGTQYF.

This clonotype occurred once. The J gene is TRBJ2-7, the V gene TRBV19; 12 nucleotides match TRBD1. Trimming at V came to 9 bases and at J to 6 bases, leaving 18 bases not matched to a gene. Germline V gene sequence: CDR1 LNHDA, CDR2 SQIVND (reference sequence). The CDR3 contains 17 residues. The CDR3 here is CASSPPPWRDRGLEQYF. The CDR3 DNA sequence: TGTGCCAGCAGCCCCCCTCCCTGGAGGGACAGGGGGCTCGAGCAGTACTTC. The full variable domain, completed using reference TRBV19 and TRBJ2-7, is DGGITQSPKYLFRKEGQNVTLSCEQNLNHDAMYWYRQDPGQGLRLIYYSQIVNDFQKGDIAEGYSVSREKKESFPLTVTSAQKNPTAFYLCASSPPPWRDRGLEQYFGPGTRLTVT.

The V and J genes are TRBV28 and TRBJ1-1, with 8 bases lining up with TRBD1. The CDR3 spans 13 residues. The germline CDR1 and CDR2 sequences are MDHEN and SYDVKM. Germline trimming cut 5 bases from V and 4 bases from J; bases unmatched to any gene: 3. The DNA for the CDR3 is TGTGCCAGCAGTGGGGGGACAGGCACTGAAGCTTTCTTT. It yields the protein CASSGGTGTEAFF.

The chain employs TRBV9 and TRBJ2-5, with 7 bases that match TRBD2. Germline V gene data show CDR1 as SGDLS and CDR2 as YYNGEE. The CDR3 totals 15 residues. The junction had 10 bases not matched to a gene; V was cut back by 3 bases and J by 5 bases. The CDR3 loop is CASSGVAGDGETQYF. CDR3 coding DNA: TGTGCCAGCAGCGGGGTGGCGGGAGATGGGGAGACCCAGTACTTC.

On this clonotype: At one boundary the junction diverges from the germline segment, which might be a read error. The gene calls are TRBV7-9 and TRBJ2-1; D may be TRBD1 or TRBD2 (5 bases each). The CDR3 totals 12 residues. The germline gives CDR1 SEHNR, CDR2 FQNEAQ (reference sequence). DNA for the CDR3: TGCGCCAGCAGCCAGGGAGTGAGTGAGCAGTTCTTC. This codes for CASSQGVSEQFF.

About this clonotype: The junction departs from germline at one end; a sequencing error may be responsible. The chain's CDR3 is CASSLAWQAVTGELLF. CDR3 DNA sequence: TGTGCCAGCAGCTTAGCTTGGCAGGCGGTCACCGGGGAGCTGCTTTTT. V and J are TRBV7-2 and TRBJ2-2; tentative D call: TRBD2 (5 bases). The CDR3 runs 16 residues. Germline assignment: CDR1 SGHTA and CDR2 FQGNSA.

This sequence joins TRBV20-1 and TRBJ2-7; D uncertain. V lost 2 bases and J 3 bases, leaving 11 bases between the germline ends. The CDR3 extends over 13 amino acids. The germline gives CDR1 DFQATT, CDR2 SNEGSKA (reference sequence). The CDR3 DNA reads as TGCAGTGCTAGACCCGCCAAAAACTACGAGCAGTACTTC. Translation: CSARPAKNYEQYF.